This TCR beta chain comes out of a study of T cell responses to AZD1222 COVID-19 vaccine. Study-level points and caveats: Repertoires were sampled only after the peak T cell response. There were mostly white British donors and more females than males, and clonal diversity was possibly underestimated. Only 6 or 7 people who got AZD1222 tested seropositive at baseline.

The CDR3 has 14 residues. Germline V CDR1 and CDR2: SGDLS, YYNGEE. V lost 3 bases, J lost 7 bases, and 11 bases lay in between. In the case of this clone: The antigen is unknown.

Profiling relied on immunoSEQ multiplex PCR, and the TCRdb table lists in-frame clones only, not all of them. The data show tens of thousands of clones, with roughly 85% seen just once and about 12% held by the top ten. Sequences were derived from peripheral blood, sampled on day 0 of AZD1222 vaccination. The V and J genes are TRBV9 and TRBJ1-6; D is uncertain. The TCR sequence derives from an adult in good health. CDR3 protein: CASSADGKNSPLHF. The CDR3 coding sequence is TGTGCCAGCAGCGCCGACGGGAAAAATTCACCCCTCCACTTT.